This is a list of T cell receptor beta chains from one sample in a study of blood T cell repertoires in COVID-19. The assay was immunoSEQ multiplex PCR, and TCRdb's table has in-frame clones only and misses some. The sample contains hundreds of thousands of clones, 80% to 90% of which appear only once. Specimen: PBMCs or T cells enriched from blood (not recorded which). These receptors all stem from a young man who had recovered from COVID-19. Both conserved end residues are part of each CDR3. Fields, in order: V gene, clone size, J gene, CDR3 length, D gene, CDR3 DNA, CDR3 protein. D genes are given only for firm matches. Clone size is stated in some rows and not others, as once, few, many or a class when expanded.

v_gene: TRBV15
abundance: -
j_gene: TRBJ2-3
len: 15
d_gene: TRBD2
CDR3nt: TGTGCCACCAGCAGAGAGGGCGGGAGGGCCGGTACGCAGTATTTT
CDR3aa: CATSREGGRAGTQYF

v_gene: TRBV7-6
abundance: -
j_gene: TRBJ1-3
len: 14
d_gene: -
CDR3nt: TGTGCCAGCAGCGGAGGTAGTTCTGGAAACACCATATATTTT
CDR3aa: CASSGGSSGNTIYF

v_gene: TRBV29-1
abundance: -
j_gene: TRBJ2-7
len: 12
d_gene: -
CDR3nt: TGCAGCGTTGACGATGGGCGAAGGGAGCAGTACTTC
CDR3aa: CSVDDGRREQYF

v_gene: TRBV7-2
abundance: -
j_gene: TRBJ1-6
len: 14
d_gene: -
CDR3nt: TGTGCCAGCAGCTCTTACTCCTATAATTCACCCCTCCACTTT
CDR3aa: CASSSYSYNSPLHF

v_gene: TRBV7-9
abundance: -
j_gene: TRBJ2-7
len: 16
d_gene: TRBD1
CDR3nt: TGTGCCAGCAGCTTAGGGTCCGGGACAGCGCTTCGGGAGCAGTACTTC
CDR3aa: CASSLGSGTALREQYF

v_gene: TRBV19
abundance: -
j_gene: TRBJ2-3
len: 14
d_gene: -
CDR3nt: TGTGCCAGTAGTAAACTCCTTGGCACAGATACGCAGTATTTT
CDR3aa: CASSKLLGTDTQYF

v_gene: TRBV5-1
abundance: -
j_gene: TRBJ1-1
len: 16
d_gene: -
CDR3nt: TGCGCCAGCAGCTTAGTCGGAGTAAATGTGAACACTGAAGCTTTCTTT
CDR3aa: CASSLVGVNVNTEAFF

v_gene: TRBV24-1
abundance: -
j_gene: TRBJ2-3
len: 15
d_gene: TRBD1
CDR3nt: TGTGCCACCAGTGATCGGGACAGGGGCCCAGATACGCAGTATTTT
CDR3aa: CATSDRDRGPDTQYF

v_gene: TRBV19
abundance: -
j_gene: TRBJ1-5
len: 14
d_gene: -
CDR3nt: TGTGCCAGTAGTAGGACAGCCTTCGGTCAGCCCCAGCATTTT
CDR3aa: CASSRTAFGQPQHF

v_gene: TRBV27
abundance: -
j_gene: TRBJ2-7
len: 15
d_gene: TRBD1
CDR3nt: TGTGCCAGCAGTTGGCCAGGGGGTGTATCCTACGAGCAGTACTTC
CDR3aa: CASSWPGGVSYEQYF

v_gene: TRBV19
abundance: -
j_gene: TRBJ1-1
len: 14
d_gene: TRBD1
CDR3nt: TGTGCCAGTAGTAGACAGGGGAGGAACACTGAAGCTTTCTTT
CDR3aa: CASSRQGRNTEAFF

v_gene: TRBV28
abundance: -
j_gene: TRBJ2-1
len: 15
d_gene: TRBD2
CDR3nt: TGTGCCAGCAGTTTACCCGGGGGGGCCCTCAATGAGCAGTTCTTC
CDR3aa: CASSLPGGALNEQFF

v_gene: TRBV5-6
abundance: -
j_gene: TRBJ1-2
len: 13
d_gene: -
CDR3nt: TGTGCCAGCAGCCGTAGACAGCTCTATGGCTACACCTTC
CDR3aa: CASSRRQLYGYTF

v_gene: TRBV28
abundance: once
j_gene: TRBJ2-7
len: 16
d_gene: -
CDR3nt: TGTGCCAGCAGTCTTATAGGTGGGGGGTCATACTACGAGCAGTACTTC
CDR3aa: CASSLIGGGSYYEQYF

v_gene: TRBV6-5
abundance: -
j_gene: TRBJ1-2
len: 14
d_gene: TRBD1
CDR3nt: TGTGCCAGCAGTTACCAAGACAGGGAGAGCGGCTACACCTTC
CDR3aa: CASSYQDRESGYTF

v_gene: TRBV28
abundance: -
j_gene: TRBJ2-3
len: 14
d_gene: TRBD2
CDR3nt: TGTGCCACCACCCGGGGGGGCCTTGAAGATACGCAGTATTTT
CDR3aa: CATTRGGLEDTQYF

v_gene: TRBV3-1/TRBV3-2
abundance: -
j_gene: TRBJ1-1
len: 15
d_gene: TRBD1
CDR3nt: TGTGCCAGCAGCCAAGATGAGGTTCGTAGGGGGCGAGCTTTCTTT
CDR3aa: CASSQDEVRRGRAFF

v_gene: TRBV28
abundance: -
j_gene: TRBJ2-1
len: 15
d_gene: TRBD2
CDR3nt: TGTGCCAGCAGTTTTAAGCGGGGGGGTAACAATGAGCAGTTCTTC
CDR3aa: CASSFKRGGNNEQFF

v_gene: TRBV24-1
abundance: -
j_gene: TRBJ1-2
len: 14
d_gene: TRBD1
CDR3nt: TGTGCCACCAGTGGCGGACAGGGTTTAGGCGGCTACACCTTC
CDR3aa: CATSGGQGLGGYTF

v_gene: TRBV20-1
abundance: -
j_gene: TRBJ1-2
len: 10
d_gene: -
CDR3nt: TGCAGTGCTAGGTATTCCGGCTACACCTTC
CDR3aa: CSARYSGYTF

v_gene: TRBV9
abundance: -
j_gene: TRBJ2-7
len: 15
d_gene: TRBD2
CDR3nt: TGTGCCAGCAGCGTAGCGGGGGGGCCGGTCTACGAGCAGTACTTC
CDR3aa: CASSVAGGPVYEQYF

v_gene: TRBV19
abundance: -
j_gene: TRBJ2-7
len: 15
d_gene: -
CDR3nt: TGTGCCAGTAGTAGTCAAACAGGGATCGGCTACGAGCAGTACTTC
CDR3aa: CASSSQTGIGYEQYF

v_gene: TRBV30
abundance: -
j_gene: TRBJ2-7
len: 16
d_gene: -
CDR3nt: TGTGCCTGGAGTCCCTTTCCGGGGCTCAAGGAGGGAGAGCAGTACTTC
CDR3aa: CAWSPFPGLKEGEQYF

v_gene: TRBV9
abundance: -
j_gene: TRBJ1-1
len: 13
d_gene: -
CDR3nt: TGTGCCAGCAGCGCGTTTTCGGGGACTGAAGCTTTCTTT
CDR3aa: CASSAFSGTEAFF

v_gene: TRBV18
abundance: -
j_gene: TRBJ2-3
len: 20
d_gene: TRBD2
CDR3nt: TGTGCCAGCTCAACCGCGCCGACCGGGACTAGCGGGAGGGCCTCAGATACGCAGTATTTT
CDR3aa: CASSTAPTGTSGRASDTQYF

v_gene: TRBV28
abundance: -
j_gene: TRBJ2-4
len: 18
d_gene: TRBD1
CDR3nt: TGTGCCAGCAGTTCGAGGCAGGGGGTAAGAGGAGCCAAAAACATTCAGTACTTC
CDR3aa: CASSSRQGVRGAKNIQYF

v_gene: TRBV19
abundance: once
j_gene: TRBJ1-4
len: 14
d_gene: TRBD1
CDR3nt: TGTGCCAGTAGTGGTACAGGGGAGTCTGAAAAACTGTTTTTT
CDR3aa: CASSGTGESEKLFF

v_gene: TRBV11-2
abundance: -
j_gene: TRBJ2-1
len: 12
d_gene: -
CDR3nt: TGTGCCAGCAGCTTAGAAGGACGGGGAGGTTTCTTC
CDR3aa: CASSLEGRGGFF

v_gene: TRBV2
abundance: -
j_gene: TRBJ2-1
len: 12
d_gene: -
CDR3nt: TGTGCCAGCATCGAGGGTAACAATGAGCAGTTCTTC
CDR3aa: CASIEGNNEQFF

v_gene: TRBV27
abundance: -
j_gene: TRBJ2-7
len: 15
d_gene: -
CDR3nt: TGTGCCAGCAGTTCCCAGGGGCGCCCTTCCTACGAGCAGTACTTC
CDR3aa: CASSSQGRPSYEQYF

v_gene: TRBV27
abundance: -
j_gene: TRBJ2-7
len: 15
d_gene: -
CDR3nt: TGTGCCAGCAGTTTGTCAGACAGTAGGGCCTACGAGCAGTACTTC
CDR3aa: CASSLSDSRAYEQYF

v_gene: TRBV6-1
abundance: -
j_gene: TRBJ1-2
len: 13
d_gene: -
CDR3nt: TGTGCCAGCAGTGAAGTGGGGGGTCTTGGCTACACCTTC
CDR3aa: CASSEVGGLGYTF

v_gene: TRBV9
abundance: -
j_gene: TRBJ2-7
len: 10
d_gene: -
CDR3nt: TGTGCCAGCAATATCGGCGAGCAGTACTTC
CDR3aa: CASNIGEQYF